These T cell receptor beta chains were read from a single sample in a study of shared clonotypes between healthy human individuals. The repertoire was sequenced with immunoSEQ multiplex PCR; TCRdb's copy has only in-frame clones and lacks some. The data contain more than 2,000,000 clones, about 92% of them singletons. Sequenced material: naive CD4+ T cells sorted from blood. The receptors shown here come from a man between 18 and 29 years old in good health. The CDR3 runs from the conserved cysteine through the conserved F or W. Fields, in order: clone size, D gene, J gene, V gene, CDR3 protein, CDR3 DNA. D genes are given only for firm matches. Clone size is not always given. Where it is, it says once, few, many or a class for expanded clones.

>once|TRBD1|TRBJ2-7|TRBV28
CASKQGQGSSYEQYF
TGTGCCAGCAAACAAGGACAGGGGTCCTCCTACGAGCAGTACTTC
>-|TRBD2|TRBJ2-3|TRBV7-2
CASSLGLAEIGTQYF
TGTGCCAGCAGCTTAGGACTAGCGGAAATTGGCACGCAGTATTTT
>-|-|TRBJ2-2|TRBV2
CASSVGTGARTGELFF
TGTGCCAGCAGTGTTGGGACTGGGGCGCGCACCGGGGAGCTGTTTTTT
>-|TRBD2|TRBJ2-1|TRBV14
CASSLIGARGASYNEQFF
TGTGCCAGCAGCCTAATCGGAGCGCGGGGGGCCTCCTACAATGAGCAGTTCTTC
>once|TRBD1|TRBJ1-1|TRBV6-5
CASSYSTGMNTEAFF
TGTGCCAGCAGTTACTCGACAGGGATGAACACTGAAGCTTTCTTT
>-|TRBD1|TRBJ2-7|TRBV18
CASSPGTVSYEQYF
TGTGCCAGCTCACCGGGGACAGTATCCTACGAGCAGTACTTC
>-|TRBD1|TRBJ1-4|TRBV28
CASSGPQGSYEKLFF
TGTGCCAGCAGTGGGCCACAGGGGTCTTATGAAAAACTGTTTTTT
>-|TRBD2|TRBJ2-3|TRBV7-2
CASSSTSGTSTDTQYF
TGTGCCAGCAGCTCAACTAGCGGGACTAGCACAGATACGCAGTATTTT
>-|-|TRBJ2-2|TRBV2
CATSGLGELFF
TGTGCCACTTCTGGGTTGGGGGAGCTGTTTTTT
>-|-|TRBJ1-1|TRBV15
CATSGGQLNTEAFF
TGTGCCACCAGCGGGGGACAACTGAACACTGAAGCTTTCTTT
>-|TRBD2|TRBJ2-7|TRBV12-5
CASGLRGSGRAEDEQYF
TGTGCTAGTGGTTTGAGGGGTAGCGGGAGGGCCGAGGACGAGCAGTACTTC
>few|-|TRBJ1-4|TRBV5-1
CASSWTESGREKLFF
TGCGCCAGCAGCTGGACGGAAAGTGGGCGTGAAAAACTGTTTTTT
>few|-|TRBJ1-6|TRBV6-1
CASGGGNSPLHF
TGTGCCAGCGGGGGAGGTAATTCACCCCTCCACTTT
>-|-|TRBJ1-1|TRBV20-1
CSARFAFF
TGCAGTGCTAGATTCGCTTTCTTT
>-|TRBD2|TRBJ2-1|TRBV7-2
CASSPSLSGLAAYNEQFF
TGTGCCAGCAGCCCATCCCTATCTGGACTAGCGGCTTACAATGAGCAGTTCTTC
>-|TRBD1|TRBJ2-1|TRBV30
CAWTHRDRETEQFF
TGTGCCTGGACCCACCGGGACAGGGAGACTGAGCAGTTCTTC
>-|TRBD1|TRBJ1-3|TRBV10-3
CATKGQGDGNTIYF
TGTGCCACCAAGGGACAGGGAGATGGAAACACCATATATTTT
>-|-|TRBJ1-4|TRBV2
CASRASGTRGKLFF
TGTGCCAGCAGAGCCTCCGGGACAAGGGGAAAACTGTTTTTT
>few|TRBD2|TRBJ2-7|TRBV2
CASREGLAGAYEQYF
TGTGCCAGCAGAGAGGGGCTAGCGGGGGCCTACGAGCAGTACTTC
>-|TRBD1|TRBJ1-5|TRBV19
CASSKTGAVNQPQHF
TGTGCCAGTAGTAAGACAGGGGCAGTCAATCAGCCCCAGCATTTT
>-|TRBD1|TRBJ1-2|TRBV5-1
CASSQDRAAVYGYTF
TGCGCCAGCAGCCAGGACAGGGCGGCAGTCTATGGCTACACCTTC
>-|TRBD2|TRBJ2-3|TRBV9
CASSPRTSGGAGTQYF
TGTGCCAGCAGCCCCCGGACTAGCGGGGGGGCCGGTACGCAGTATTTT
>once|TRBD1|TRBJ2-7|TRBV27
CASQLGQGVYEQYF
TGTGCCAGTCAGTTGGGACAGGGAGTGTACGAGCAGTACTTC
>-|TRBD2|TRBJ2-7|TRBV5-3
CARSLALAGAYEQYF
TGTGCCAGAAGCTTGGCTCTAGCGGGAGCCTACGAGCAGTACTTC
>-|-|TRBJ2-7|TRBV7-2
CASSIRSYEQYF
TGTGCCAGCAGCATACGGTCCTACGAGCAGTACTTC
>-|-|TRBJ2-5|TRBV5-1
CASSFAGTIETQYF
TGCGCCAGCAGCTTCGCCGGGACGATAGAGACCCAGTACTTC
>-|-|TRBJ1-4|TRBV6-5
CASRGQPNEKLFF
TGTGCCAGCCGAGGACAGCCGAATGAAAAACTGTTTTTT
>-|-|TRBJ2-7|TRBV10-3
CAISGGSPYEQYF
TGTGCCATCAGTGGCGGGTCCCCCTACGAGCAGTACTTC
>-|-|TRBJ1-5|TRBV6-4
CASSDAYSCIGSNQPQHF
TGTGCCAGCAGTGACGCTTATTCCTGTATAGGCAGCAATCAGCCCCAGCATTTT
>-|-|TRBJ1-1|TRBV5-1
CASSHTGRGVNTEAFF
TGCGCCAGCAGCCACACAGGGAGAGGGGTGAACACTGAAGCTTTCTTT
>-|TRBD1|TRBJ2-7|TRBV6-6
CASSYQDRGWQYF
TGTGCCAGCAGTTACCAAGACAGGGGTTGGCAGTACTTC
>once|TRBD1|TRBJ2-7|TRBV5-1
CASSPQPGTASYEQYF
TGCGCCAGCAGCCCTCAGCCCGGGACAGCGTCCTACGAGCAGTACTTC
>-|-|TRBJ1-1|TRBV7-2
CASSLAYSEAFF
TGTGCCAGCAGCTTAGCGTATTCAGAAGCTTTCTTT
>-|TRBD1|TRBJ1-1|TRBV28
CASSLGMTGGGSAFF
TGTGCCAGCAGTTTAGGGATGACAGGGGGCGGGTCGGCTTTCTTT
>-|-|TRBJ2-5|TRBV6-6
CASSYRPLDETQYF
TGTGCCAGCAGTTACCGGCCGCTGGACGAGACCCAGTACTTC
>-|-|TRBJ2-5|TRBV2
CASGEEYQETQYF
TGTGCCAGCGGAGAAGAGTACCAAGAGACCCAGTACTTC
>-|-|TRBJ1-5|TRBV2
CASSVAAGDQPQHF
TGTGCCAGCAGTGTAGCGGCAGGGGATCAGCCCCAGCATTTT
>-|-|TRBJ1-5|TRBV7-2
CASSLDGNQPQHF
TGTGCCAGCAGCTTAGATGGGAATCAGCCCCAGCATTTT
>-|TRBD2|TRBJ2-7|TRBV5-4
CASSLGKLAGGSTYEQYF
TGTGCCAGCAGCTTGGGAAAACTAGCGGGAGGGTCGACCTACGAGCAGTACTTC
>-|-|TRBJ2-5|TRBV7-6
CASSWQGIGETQYF
TGTGCCAGCAGCTGGCAGGGAATTGGAGAGACCCAGTACTTC
>-|-|TRBJ2-1|TRBV11-3
CASSLGGTYNEQFF
TGTGCCAGCAGCTTAGGTGGAACCTACAATGAGCAGTTCTTC
>-|-|TRBJ2-7|TRBV6-5
CASSGVVGKSYEQYF
TGTGCCAGCAGTGGAGTGGTGGGTAAATCCTACGAGCAGTACTTC
>-|TRBD1|TRBJ1-6|TRBV5-1
CASTGQGGNSPLHF
TGCGCCAGCACCGGCCAGGGGGGGAATTCACCCCTCCACTTT